This TCR beta chain was sequenced for a study of identical twins. This clonotype has just a few counts. Its antigen is unknown. TCRdb re-derived calls from the 5' RACE reads in MiXCR, one entry per CDR3 protein. The repertoire consists of roughly 490,000 distinct CDR3 sequences, with more than 13% occurring once and the leading ten covering approximately 0.98%. The CDR3 is 15 residues long. V shed 4 bases and J 7 bases; nucleotides not matched to a gene: 7. Study results and caveats: Twins' excess sharing was less marked for out-of-frame beta sequences.

The same data also contributed to another study, on yellow fever vaccine responses in identical twins.

The sequenced sample consisted of CD4+ T cells sorted from blood. This TCR derives from a young woman in good health. V gene TRBV12-3 or TRBV12-4 combines with J gene TRBJ2-2; 9 nucleotides line up with TRBD2. In nucleotides, the CDR3 is TGTGCCAGCAGTTACGTTAGCGGGAGAGGCGGGGAGCTGTTTTTT. It translates to CASSYVSGRGGELFF.